Each of the 8 T cell receptor beta chains below was sequenced from the same sample in a study of T cell responses to AZD1222 COVID-19 vaccine. The protocol was immunoSEQ multiplex PCR, while the TCRdb copy is restricted to in-frame clones and leaves out a portion. The table lists some 100,000 clones, around nine tenths of them singletons. The starting material was peripheral blood, obtained on day 0 of AZD1222 vaccination. Receptors originate from an adult in good health.

This clone was counted a single time. This chain links TRBV14 with TRBJ1-1; D possibly corresponds to TRBD1 (6 bases). V shed 8 bases and J shed 10 bases, with 23 bases lying between them. The CDR3 runs to 14 residues. Germline V CDR1 and CDR2: SGHDN, FVKESK. The CDR3 region is CASGDQTGGGRAFF. CDR3 nucleotides: TGTGCCAGCGGAGACCAGACAGGCGGCGGTCGAGCTTTCTTT.

This rearrangement joins TRBV7-3 to TRBJ2-3; D is unresolved. The CDR3 covers 12 residues. V gave up 3 bases and J gave up 1 base, with 2 bases separating them. Germline V gene data show CDR1 as SGHTA and CDR2 as FQGTGA. The CDR3 DNA reads TGTGCCAGCAGCTTCGGCACAGATACGCAGTATTTT. It encodes CASSFGTDTQYF.

This chain joins TRBV7-9 and TRBJ1-2; a weak D match, TRBD1 (6 bases). This CDR3 is 15 amino acids long. Germline-derived CDR1 and CDR2 are SEHNR and FQNEAQ (reference sequence). V lost 8 bases, J lost 4 bases, and 20 bases lay in between. The CDR3 DNA reads as TGTGCCAGCGCGCCCGGGGGGCTGAGTATCTATGGCTACACCTTC. It translates to CASAPGGLSIYGYTF.

The chain is built from TRBV3-1 (or the pseudogene TRBV3-2) and TRBJ1-2, with TRBD1 identical over 7 bases. The V gene's germline CDR1 is LGHDT and CDR2 YNNKEL (reference sequence). The CDR3 runs to 15 residues. After removal of 3 bases from V and 2 bases from J, the junction contained 6 bases not matched to a gene. CDR3 DNA: TGTGCCAGCAGCCAGGGTCGACAGGGAAACTATGGCTACACCTTC. This encodes CASSQGRQGNYGYTF.

This chain links TRBV7-2 with TRBJ2-1; possibly TRBD2 for D (5 bases). Germline V gives CDR1 SGHTA, CDR2 FQGNSA. The ends were cut back, 5 bases at V and 3 bases at J, with 14 bases in the middle. This CDR3 has 15 amino acids. The chain's CDR3 is CASSAGGSGYNEQFF. The CDR3 DNA reads as TGTGCCAGCAGCGCAGGCGGGTCCGGCTACAATGAGCAGTTCTTC.

The V and J genes are TRBV6-5 and TRBJ1-6; D is unresolved. This CDR3 spans 14 amino acids. Trimming shortened V by 7 bases and J by 6 bases, and 13 bases separated the two germline ends. Germline V gene data show CDR1 as MNHEY and CDR2 as SVGAGI. The CDR3 nucleotides are TGTGCCAGCACCCTGATGGGAGTTAATTCACCCCTCCACTTT. This translates into CASTLMGVNSPLHF.

V and J are TRBV28 and TRBJ1-5, with 8 bases matching TRBD1. J gave up 4 bases and V 5 bases, and 1 base lay outside the gene matches. This CDR3 comprises 13 residues. Germline-derived CDR1 and CDR2 are MDHEN and SYDVKM. The CDR3 region is CASSRQGNQPQHF. The CDR3, as DNA: TGTGCCAGCAGTAGACAGGGGAATCAGCCCCAGCATTTT.

The chain combines TRBV2 with TRBJ2-7; the match to TRBD1 covers 8 bases. Germline trimming cut 7 bases from V and 4 bases from J; bases unmatched to any gene: 6. Germline V gene data show CDR1 as SNHLY and CDR2 as FYNNEI. CDR3 size: 13 residues. The chain's CDR3 is CASMTGEVYEQYF. The CDR3 DNA is TGTGCCAGCATGACAGGGGAGGTTTACGAGCAGTACTTC.